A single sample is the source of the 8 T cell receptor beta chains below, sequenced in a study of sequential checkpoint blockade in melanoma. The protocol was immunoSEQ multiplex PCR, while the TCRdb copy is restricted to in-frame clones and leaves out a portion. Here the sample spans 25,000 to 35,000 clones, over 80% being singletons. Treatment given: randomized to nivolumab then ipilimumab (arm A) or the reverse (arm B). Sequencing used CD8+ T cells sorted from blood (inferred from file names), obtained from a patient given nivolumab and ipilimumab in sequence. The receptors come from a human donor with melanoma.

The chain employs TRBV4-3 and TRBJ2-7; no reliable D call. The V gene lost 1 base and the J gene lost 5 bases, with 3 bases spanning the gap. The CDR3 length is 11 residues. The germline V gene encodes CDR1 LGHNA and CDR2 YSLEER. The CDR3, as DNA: TGCGCCAGCAGCCAAGTAGACGAGCAGTACTTC. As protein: CASSQVDEQYF.

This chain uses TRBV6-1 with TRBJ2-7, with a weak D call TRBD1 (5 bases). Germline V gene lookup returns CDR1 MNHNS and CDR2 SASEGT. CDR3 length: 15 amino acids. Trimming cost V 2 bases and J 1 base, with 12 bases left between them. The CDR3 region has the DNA TGTGCCAGCAGTGAACCCCCGGCAGGGTCCTACGAGCAGTACTTC. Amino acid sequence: CASSEPPAGSYEQYF.

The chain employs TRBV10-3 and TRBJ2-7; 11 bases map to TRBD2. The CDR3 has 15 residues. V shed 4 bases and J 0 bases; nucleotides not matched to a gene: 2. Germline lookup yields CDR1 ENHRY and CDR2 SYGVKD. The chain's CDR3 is CAISASGGSSYEQYF. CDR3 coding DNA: TGTGCCATCAGTGCTAGCGGGGGGAGCTCCTACGAGCAGTACTTC.

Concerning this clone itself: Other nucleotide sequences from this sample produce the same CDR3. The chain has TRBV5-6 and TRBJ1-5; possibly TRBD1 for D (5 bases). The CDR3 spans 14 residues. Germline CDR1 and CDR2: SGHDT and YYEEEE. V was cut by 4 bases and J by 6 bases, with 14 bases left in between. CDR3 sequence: CASSLGGGGQPQHF. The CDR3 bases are TGTGCCAGCAGCCTGGGGGGGGGAGGTCAGCCCCAGCATTTT.

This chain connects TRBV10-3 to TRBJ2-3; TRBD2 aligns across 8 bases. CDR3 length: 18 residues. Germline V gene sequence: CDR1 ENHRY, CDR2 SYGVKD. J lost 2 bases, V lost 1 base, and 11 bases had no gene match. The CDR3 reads CAISEFLSGGSTTDTQYF. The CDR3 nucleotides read TGTGCCATCAGTGAGTTTCTCAGCGGGGGCTCAACCACAGATACGCAGTATTTT.

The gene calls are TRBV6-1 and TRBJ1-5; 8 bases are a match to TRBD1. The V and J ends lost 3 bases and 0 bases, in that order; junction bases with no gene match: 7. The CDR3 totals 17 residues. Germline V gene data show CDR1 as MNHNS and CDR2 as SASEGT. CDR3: CASSEGTGATSNQPQHF. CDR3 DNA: TGTGCCAGCAGTGAGGGGACAGGAGCGACTAGCAATCAGCCCCAGCATTTT.

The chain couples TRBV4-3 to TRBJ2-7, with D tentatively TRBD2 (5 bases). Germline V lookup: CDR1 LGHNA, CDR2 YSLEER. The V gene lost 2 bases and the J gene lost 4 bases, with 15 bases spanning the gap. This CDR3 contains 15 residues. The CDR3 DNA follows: TGCGCCAGCAGCCAATTCCCCGGGGAACCGTACGAGCAGTACTTC. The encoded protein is CASSQFPGEPYEQYF.

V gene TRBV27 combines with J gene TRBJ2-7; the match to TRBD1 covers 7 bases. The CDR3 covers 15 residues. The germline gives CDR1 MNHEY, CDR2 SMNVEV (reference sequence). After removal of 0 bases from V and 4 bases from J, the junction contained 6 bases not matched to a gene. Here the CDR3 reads CASSLSPGQYYEQYF. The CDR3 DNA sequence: TGTGCCAGCAGTTTATCCCCGGGACAGTATTACGAGCAGTACTTC.